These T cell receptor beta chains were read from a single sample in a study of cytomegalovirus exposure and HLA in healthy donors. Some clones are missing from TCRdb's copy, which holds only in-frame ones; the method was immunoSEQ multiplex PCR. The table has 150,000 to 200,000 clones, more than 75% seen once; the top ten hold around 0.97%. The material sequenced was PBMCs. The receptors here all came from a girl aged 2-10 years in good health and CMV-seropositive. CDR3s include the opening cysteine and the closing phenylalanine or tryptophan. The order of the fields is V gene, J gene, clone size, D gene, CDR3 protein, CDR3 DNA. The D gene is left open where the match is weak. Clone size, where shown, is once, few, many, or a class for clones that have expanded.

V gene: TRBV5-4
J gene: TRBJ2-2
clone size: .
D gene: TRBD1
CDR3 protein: CASSSPGQDYTGELFF
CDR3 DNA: TGTGCCAGCAGCTCCCCAGGACAGGACTACACCGGGGAGCTGTTTTTT

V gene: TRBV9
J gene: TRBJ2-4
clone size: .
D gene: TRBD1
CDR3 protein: CASSAASPGGKNIQYF
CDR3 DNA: TGTGCCAGCAGCGCAGCCAGTCCAGGGGGAAAAAACATTCAGTACTTC

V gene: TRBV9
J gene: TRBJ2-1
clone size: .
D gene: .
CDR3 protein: CASSPGSDNEQFF
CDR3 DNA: TGTGCCAGCAGTCCCGGGTCCGACAATGAGCAGTTCTTC

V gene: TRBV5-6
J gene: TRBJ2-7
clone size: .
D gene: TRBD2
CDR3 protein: CASSLLAGVSYEQYF
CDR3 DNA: TGTGCCAGCAGCTTGCTAGCGGGAGTATCGTACGAGCAGTACTTC

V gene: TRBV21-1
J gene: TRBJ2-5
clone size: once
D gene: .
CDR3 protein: CASSNVQPGTGGIETQYF
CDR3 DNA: TGTGCCAGCAGCAATGTCCAACCCGGGACAGGGGGGATAGAGACCCAGTACTTC

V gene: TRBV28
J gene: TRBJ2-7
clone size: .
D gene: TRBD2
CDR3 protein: CASSIAGAAYEQYF
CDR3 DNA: TGTGCCAGCAGTATAGCGGGAGCCGCCTACGAGCAGTACTTC

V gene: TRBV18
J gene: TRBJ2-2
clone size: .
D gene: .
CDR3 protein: CASSPGTSNTGELFF
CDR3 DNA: TGTGCCAGCTCACCTGGGACATCGAACACCGGGGAGCTGTTTTTT

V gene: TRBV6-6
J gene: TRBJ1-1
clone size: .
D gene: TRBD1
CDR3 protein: CASSFRTGQYTEAFF
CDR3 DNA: TGTGCCAGCAGTTTTAGGACAGGGCAATACACTGAAGCTTTCTTT

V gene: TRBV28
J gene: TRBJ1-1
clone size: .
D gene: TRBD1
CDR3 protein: CASSLPAYRGGNTEAFF
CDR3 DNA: TGTGCCAGCAGTTTACCGGCCTACAGGGGGGGGAACACTGAAGCTTTCTTT

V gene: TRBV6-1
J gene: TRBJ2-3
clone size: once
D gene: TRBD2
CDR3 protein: CASSELAGEVDTQYF
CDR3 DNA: TGTGCCAGCAGTGAATTAGCGGGAGAAGTGGATACGCAGTATTTT

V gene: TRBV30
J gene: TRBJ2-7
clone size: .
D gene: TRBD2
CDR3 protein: CAWTAGLAGVNEQYF
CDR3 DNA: TGTGCCTGGACGGCCGGACTAGCGGGAGTCAACGAGCAGTACTTC

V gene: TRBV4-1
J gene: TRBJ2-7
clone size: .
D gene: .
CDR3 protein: CASSQEPRRKSYEQYF
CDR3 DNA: TGCGCCAGCAGCCAGGAGCCCCGCCGGAAAAGTTACGAGCAGTACTTC

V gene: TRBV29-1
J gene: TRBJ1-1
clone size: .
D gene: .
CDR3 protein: CSVDVPLEGTEAFF
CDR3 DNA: TGCAGCGTTGACGTCCCTCTGGAGGGGACTGAAGCTTTCTTT

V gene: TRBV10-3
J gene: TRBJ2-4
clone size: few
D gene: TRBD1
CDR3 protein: CAISSPDRGRDDIQYF
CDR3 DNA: TGTGCCATCAGCTCACCCGACAGGGGGCGCGATGACATTCAGTACTTC

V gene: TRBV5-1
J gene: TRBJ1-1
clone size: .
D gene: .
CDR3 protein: CASSLGTLNTEAFF
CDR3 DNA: TGCGCCAGCAGCCTCGGGACACTGAACACTGAAGCTTTCTTT

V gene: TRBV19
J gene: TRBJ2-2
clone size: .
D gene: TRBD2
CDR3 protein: CASTTNRGAGELFF
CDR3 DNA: TGTGCCAGTACCACAAACCGGGGGGCCGGGGAGCTGTTTTTT

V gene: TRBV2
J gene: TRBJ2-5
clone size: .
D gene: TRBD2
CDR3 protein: CASSEVASGQETQYF
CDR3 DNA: TGTGCCAGCAGTGAAGTGGCTAGCGGTCAAGAGACCCAGTACTTC

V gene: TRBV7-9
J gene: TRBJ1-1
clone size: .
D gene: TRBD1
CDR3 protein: CASSLDGTVPTAFF
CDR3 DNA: TGTGCCAGCAGCTTAGATGGGACAGTCCCCACGGCTTTCTTT

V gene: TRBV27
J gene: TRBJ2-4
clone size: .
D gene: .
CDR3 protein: CAVGRGPAKNIQYF
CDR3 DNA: TGTGCCGTCGGGCGGGGGCCCGCCAAAAACATTCAGTACTTC

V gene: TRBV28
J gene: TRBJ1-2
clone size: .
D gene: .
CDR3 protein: CASRWAGASGGYTF
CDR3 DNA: TGTGCCAGCAGATGGGCGGGGGCGTCAGGTGGCTACACCTTC

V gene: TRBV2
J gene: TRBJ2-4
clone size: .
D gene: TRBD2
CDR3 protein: CASSESPGGAKNIQYF
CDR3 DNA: TGTGCCAGCAGTGAATCGCCCGGGGGGGCCAAAAACATTCAGTACTTC

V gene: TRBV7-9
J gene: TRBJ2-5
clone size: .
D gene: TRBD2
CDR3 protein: CASSPTGTSGQETQYF
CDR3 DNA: TGTGCCAGCAGCCCGACCGGGACTAGCGGACAAGAGACCCAGTACTTC

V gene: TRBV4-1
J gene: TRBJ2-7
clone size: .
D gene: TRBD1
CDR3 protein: CASSQVWDSSYEQYF
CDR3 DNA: TGCGCCAGCAGCCAGGTTTGGGACAGCTCCTACGAGCAGTACTTC

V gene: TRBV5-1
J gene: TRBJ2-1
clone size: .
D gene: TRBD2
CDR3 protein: CASSLVPGTTYNEQFF
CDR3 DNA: TGCGCCAGCAGCTTGGTACCGGGGACTACCTACAATGAGCAGTTCTTC

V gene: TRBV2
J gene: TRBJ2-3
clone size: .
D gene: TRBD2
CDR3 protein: CASRGRLAPRPTDTQYF
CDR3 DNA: TGTGCCAGCAGGGGGCGACTAGCGCCGCGACCCACAGATACGCAGTATTTT

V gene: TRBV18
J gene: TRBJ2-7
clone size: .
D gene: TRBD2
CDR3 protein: CASSPLLRGSNEQYF
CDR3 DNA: TGTGCCAGCTCACCACTTCTTCGCGGGAGCAACGAGCAGTACTTC

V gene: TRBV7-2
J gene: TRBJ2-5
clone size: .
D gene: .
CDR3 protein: CASTGSPQETQYF
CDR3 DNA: TGTGCCAGCACGGGTAGTCCCCAAGAGACCCAGTACTTC

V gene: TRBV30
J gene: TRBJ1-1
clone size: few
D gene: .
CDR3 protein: CAWRLSGTEAFF
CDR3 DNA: TGTGCCTGGAGACTATCGGGCACTGAAGCTTTCTTT

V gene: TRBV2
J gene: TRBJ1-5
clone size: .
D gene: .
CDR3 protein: CASSDISSNQPQHF
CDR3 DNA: TGTGCCAGCAGTGATATTTCTAGCAATCAGCCCCAGCATTTT

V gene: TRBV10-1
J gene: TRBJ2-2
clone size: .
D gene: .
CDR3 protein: CASSESYENSPNTGELFF
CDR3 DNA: TGCGCCAGCAGTGAGTCTTATGAGAACTCTCCGAACACCGGGGAGCTGTTTTTT

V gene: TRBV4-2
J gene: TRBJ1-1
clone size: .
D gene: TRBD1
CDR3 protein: CASSQTGGFTEAFF
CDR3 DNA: TGTGCCAGCAGCCAAACAGGGGGCTTCACTGAAGCTTTCTTT

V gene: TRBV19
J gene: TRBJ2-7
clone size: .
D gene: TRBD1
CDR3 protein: CASSAGTDLYEQYF
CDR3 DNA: TGTGCCAGTAGTGCCGGGACAGATCTCTACGAGCAGTACTTC

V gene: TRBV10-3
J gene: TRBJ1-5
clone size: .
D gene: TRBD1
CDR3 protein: CAISAGGGLNQPQHF
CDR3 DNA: TGTGCCATCAGTGCAGGGGGTGGCCTTAATCAGCCCCAGCATTTT

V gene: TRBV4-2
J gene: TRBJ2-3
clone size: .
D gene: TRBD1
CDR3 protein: CASSQETGRASTDTQYF
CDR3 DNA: TGTGCCAGCAGCCAAGAGACAGGGAGAGCTAGCACAGATACGCAGTATTTT

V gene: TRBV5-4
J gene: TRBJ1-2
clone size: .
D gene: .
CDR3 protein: CASSLGLTGVQGYTF
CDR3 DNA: TGTGCCAGCAGCTTAGGGTTGACAGGCGTTCAAGGCTACACCTTC

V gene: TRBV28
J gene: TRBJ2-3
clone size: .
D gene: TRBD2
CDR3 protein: CASSFSMTSGSTDTQYF
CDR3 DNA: TGTGCCAGCAGTTTCTCCATGACTAGCGGGAGCACAGATACGCAGTATTTT

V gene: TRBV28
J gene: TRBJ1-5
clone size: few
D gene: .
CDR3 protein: CASSWFQRPQHF
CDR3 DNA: TGTGCCAGCAGTTGGTTCCAGCGGCCCCAGCATTTT

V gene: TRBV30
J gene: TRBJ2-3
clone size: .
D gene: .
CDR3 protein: CAWSVGQTRTDTQYF
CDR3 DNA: TGTGCCTGGAGCGTGGGACAAACAAGAACAGATACGCAGTATTTT

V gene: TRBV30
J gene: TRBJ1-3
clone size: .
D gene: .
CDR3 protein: CAWRVPGSGNTIYF
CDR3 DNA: TGTGCCTGGAGAGTCCCCGGCTCTGGAAACACCATATATTTT

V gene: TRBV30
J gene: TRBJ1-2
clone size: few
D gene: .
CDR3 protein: CAWSVRFAGRANYGYTF
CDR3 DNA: TGTGCCTGGAGTGTACGATTCGCAGGCCGAGCTAACTATGGCTACACCTTC

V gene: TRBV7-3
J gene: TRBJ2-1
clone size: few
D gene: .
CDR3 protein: CASSLIGGVTYNEQFF
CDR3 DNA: TGTGCCAGCAGCTTAATTGGCGGGGTTACATACAATGAGCAGTTCTTC

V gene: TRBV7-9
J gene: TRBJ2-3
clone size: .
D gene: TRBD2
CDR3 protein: CASSSVAGGPADTQYF
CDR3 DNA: TGTGCCAGCAGCTCTGTAGCGGGAGGGCCCGCAGATACGCAGTATTTT

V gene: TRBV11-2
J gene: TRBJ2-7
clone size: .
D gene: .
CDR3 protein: CASSLYGYEQYF
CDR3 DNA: TGTGCCAGCAGCTTATACGGCTACGAGCAGTACTTC

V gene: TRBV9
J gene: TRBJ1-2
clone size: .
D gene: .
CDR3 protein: CASSEVFNYGYTF
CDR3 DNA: TGTGCCAGCTCCGAGGTTTTTAACTATGGCTACACCTTC

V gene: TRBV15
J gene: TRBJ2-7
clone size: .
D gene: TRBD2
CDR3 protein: CATSSASGSSGISYEQYF
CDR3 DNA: TGTGCCACCAGCAGTGCTTCAGGATCTAGCGGGATCTCCTACGAGCAGTACTTC

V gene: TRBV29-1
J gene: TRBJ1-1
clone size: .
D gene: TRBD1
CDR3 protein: CSVEDAGGTEAFF
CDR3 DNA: TGCAGCGTTGAAGATGCAGGGGGCACTGAAGCTTTCTTT

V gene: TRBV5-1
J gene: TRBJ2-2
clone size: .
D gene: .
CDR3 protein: CASSLGSRSNTGELFF
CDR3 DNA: TGCGCCAGCAGCTTGGGGTCGCGGTCGAACACCGGGGAGCTGTTTTTT

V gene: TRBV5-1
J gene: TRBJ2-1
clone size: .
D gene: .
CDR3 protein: CASSFLRFNEQFF
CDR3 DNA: TGCGCCAGCAGCTTTTTGAGATTCAATGAGCAGTTCTTC

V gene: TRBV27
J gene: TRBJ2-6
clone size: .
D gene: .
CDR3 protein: CASSIPPGTKRSGANVLTF
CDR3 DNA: TGTGCCAGCAGTATACCACCCGGGACAAAACGCTCTGGGGCCAACGTCCTGACTTTC